A single sample is the source of the 9 T cell receptor beta chains below, sequenced in a study of T-cell reconstitution after alpha-beta-depleted transplantation in children (dated by TCRdb to 2015 to 2016). Taken with the paper, the label for treatment or condition translates to: allogeneic hematopoietic cell transplantation with graft depleted of TCRalphabeta T cells and CD19 B cells. The library was generated by PCR. Sequencing was performed on an Illumina HiSeq 2500. To normalize quantification of the TCRbeta repertoire, the TCR libraries were built with molecular barcoding that relied on unique molecular identifiers. Using fastp trimming at Q25 and MiXCR clonotype assembly, TCRdb reanalyzed the public sequencing data and kept in-frame beta chains. Identical CDR3 protein sequences are pooled into one entry, listed with their most common genes and DNA. In all, the sample holds approximately 270,000 distinct CDR3 sequences, and 20% to 30% of those were seen once. Of the sample, about 5% falls within the top ten clones.

Sequenced material: PBMCs, mostly from graft donor cells, taken 360 days after TCRalphabeta/CD19-depleted stem cell transplant. These receptors all come from a female patient aged 2-9 years who had a stem cell transplant for congenital amegakaryocytic thrombocytopenia, so the T cells may come from the graft donor.

This clonotype was counted between two and nine times. This rearrangement joins TRBV7-3 to TRBJ2-4, with a tentative D call TRBD2 (5 bases). Germline V gene lookup returns CDR1 SGHTA and CDR2 FQGTGA. The CDR3 is 16 amino acids. V shed 2 bases and J shed 5 bases, with 16 bases lying between them. The CDR3 DNA reads TGTGCCAGCAGCTTATGGTGGACTCTTAAGGAAAACATTCAGTACTTC. It yields the protein CASSLWWTLKENIQYF.

Only a few counts were recorded for this clonotype. This chain links TRBV20-1 with TRBJ2-3, with D uncertain. CDR1 and CDR2 (germline): DFQATT, SNEGSKA (reference sequence). CDR3 length equals 13 residues. The ends were cut back, 4 bases at V and 0 bases at J, with 8 bases in the middle. In DNA, the CDR3 is TGCAGTGCTAAAGACCCTAGCACAGATACGCAGTATTTT. It is translated as CSAKDPSTDTQYF.

This clonotype came up a few times. The J gene is TRBJ1-2, the V gene TRBV25-1; D is unresolved. The ends were cut back, 1 base at V and 5 bases at J, with 14 bases in the middle. This CDR3 comprises 15 residues. Germline CDR1 MGHDK, CDR2 SYGVNS. CDR3 in amino acids: CASSEFLAGDYGYTF. The CDR3 bases are TGTGCCAGCAGTGAATTCCTGGCAGGCGATTATGGCTACACCTTC.

The chain has TRBV12-3 or TRBV12-4 and TRBJ1-2, with D maybe TRBD1 (5 bases). The length of the CDR3 is 14 residues. Trimming pared 5 bases from V and 4 bases from J, leaving 14 bases between. This chain's CDR3 is CASSPSDNSYGYTF. The CDR3 DNA reads as TGTGCCAGCAGTCCTTCGGACAATAGCTATGGCTACACCTTC.

This clonotype appeared a few times. This rearrangement joins TRBV24-1 to TRBJ2-1; no clear D gene. V shed 4 bases and J shed 0 bases, with 12 bases lying between them. The CDR3 runs to 16 residues. The germline V gene encodes CDR1 KGHDR and CDR2 SFDVKD. CDR3 residues: CATSDSPGVSYNEQFF. Here the CDR3 DNA reads TGTGCCACCAGTGACTCCCCTGGTGTCTCCTACAATGAGCAGTTCTTC.

The CDR3 bases are TGCAGTGCTACCGCCCCAGGCAATGAGCAGTTCTTC. This translates into CSATAPGNEQFF. The J gene is TRBJ2-1, the V gene TRBV20-1; D is unclear. This CDR3 has 12 residues. V lost 4 bases, J lost 6 bases, and 10 bases lay in between. Germline V gene data show CDR1 as DFQATT and CDR2 as SNEGSKA (reference sequence).

This clonotype was seen only a few times. The chain has TRBV5-1 and TRBJ2-7; D is unresolved. CDR3 size: 15 residues. The germline V and J ends were trimmed by 5 bases and 4 bases, with 19 bases remaining between them. The germline gives CDR1 SGHRS, CDR2 YFSETQ. CDR3: CASSARAQVLYEQYF. CDR3 sequence (DNA): TGCGCCAGCAGTGCCCGGGCCCAAGTACTATACGAGCAGTACTTC.

The chain joins TRBV3-1 to TRBJ1-6, with D perhaps TRBD1 (6 bases). Germline assignment: CDR1 LGHDT and CDR2 YNNKEL (reference sequence). CDR3 length: 13 amino acids. Trimming took off 6 bases at V and 9 bases at J, with 12 bases between the two ends. The CDR3 sequence is CASRGDIFSPLHF. The DNA of the CDR3 is TGTGCCAGCAGGGGGGACATCTTTTCACCCCTCCACTTT.

V and J are TRBV4-2 and TRBJ2-7; 7 nucleotides agree with TRBD2. This CDR3 has 17 residues. Germline CDR1 and CDR2: LGHNA and YNFKEQ. Unmatched junction bases numbered 9, after V lost 0 bases and J lost 1 base. Here the CDR3 reads CASSQDPRTSVSYEQYF. CDR3 in DNA: TGTGCCAGCAGCCAAGACCCCCGAACTAGCGTTTCCTACGAGCAGTACTTC.